This TCR beta chain came from a study of blood T cell repertoires in COVID-19. Study-level background: In each case, the material was cDNA or gDNA derived from T cells, B-cell-depleted T cells, or PBMCs.

How the authors handled the data: Researchers report that nucleated cell counts were estimated from reference gene primer amplification. Using immunoSEQ multiplex PCR, the repertoire was profiled, and TCRdb retains in-frame clones only, with some absent. The DNA was the basis for D and trimming; V, J and clone size are from that table. The sample consists of some 160,000 clones, around 90% of them appearing once. Sequencing input: peripheral blood. The clonotype originates from a man aged 60 to 75 with acute or convalescent COVID-19.

Here the CDR3 reads CASSQGAAAYNEQFF. Here the CDR3 DNA reads TGCGCCAGCAGCCAGGGGGCGGCAGCCTACAATGAGCAGTTCTTC. J is TRBJ2-1 and V is TRBV4-3, with D possibly matching TRBD1 (6 bases). V gave up 3 bases and J gave up 2 bases, with 11 bases separating them. CDR1 LGHNA and CDR2 YSLEER come from the germline V gene. The CDR3 totals 15 residues.